Below, one T cell receptor (beta chain) is given with its context. The read comes to an end 3 residues before the CDR3 does, leaving the germline J gene to fill in the end. This specimen belongs to a study of Tregs in tolerant kidney transplant recipients. Repertoires were generated with immunoSEQ multiplex PCR, while TCRdb's copy carries only in-frame clones and drops some. The table lists some 25,000 clones. Germline V gene data show CDR1 as DFQATT and CDR2 as SNEGSKA (reference sequence). Trimming at V came to 2 bases and at J to 5 bases, leaving 12 bases not matched to a gene. CDR3 size: 15 residues. Recipients received nonmyeloablative bone marrow transplants from related graft donors, with transient mixed chimerism.

The sample was CD4+ T cells from blood (PBMCs), taken 6 months after the transplant. The origin of this receptor is a human patient who received a combined kidney and bone marrow transplant. Some T cells may be supplied by the graft donor. The V gene is TRBV20-1, the J gene TRBJ2-7, with TRBD1 matching 7 bases. CDR3 bases read: TGCAGTGCTAGACGGCAGGGGGTTCCCTTTGACGAG. Encoded protein: CSARRQGVPFDE. The full CDR3 is CSARRQGVPFDEQYF.